A single sample is the source of the 23 T cell receptor beta chains below, sequenced in a study of T cells in Graves' hyperthyroidism and ophthalmopathy. Using RNA transcripts as the source, TCR beta CDR3 regions were amplified. Researchers ran a first-round RT-PCR on the TCR CDR3 using the HTBI primer set. TCRdb ran MiXCR on the multiplex PCR reads and lists one entry per CDR3 protein. The repertoire holds about 50,000 distinct CDR3 sequences, with roughly 50% as singletons. Sequences were obtained from peripheral blood or thyroid tissue (not recorded which). The receptor set was obtained from a woman in her fifties or sixties with Graves' hyperthyroidism.

About this clonotype itself: A clone one base away is much larger, so this may be a read error. The chain is built from TRBV20-1 and TRBJ2-3, with D unclear. The germline V and J ends were trimmed by 3 bases and 7 bases, with 8 bases remaining between them. This CDR3 contains 11 residues. CDR1 and CDR2 from the germline V gene are DFQATT and SNEGSKA (reference sequence). The DNA for the CDR3 is TGCAGTGCTAGGGTTGCCAATACGCAGTATTTT. Amino acids: CSARVANTQYF.

This clonotype was recorded at least ten times. V is TRBV7-3 and J is TRBJ2-7; 12 positions match TRBD2. V shed 4 bases, J shed 2 bases, and the junction held 12 bases outside the gene matches. The CDR3 is 18 amino acids. From germline, CDR1 is SGHTA and CDR2 FQGTGA. CDR3 region: CASSSYGRGLAGTYEQYF. The CDR3 DNA sequence: TGTGCCAGCAGCTCTTACGGGAGGGGACTAGCGGGTACCTACGAGCAGTACTTC.

J is TRBJ1-2 and V is TRBV20-1; D possibly corresponds to TRBD1 (5 bases). Germline V lookup: CDR1 DFQATT, CDR2 SNEGSKA (reference sequence). The CDR3 has 21 amino acids. The V end was cut by 4 bases, the J end by 4 bases, with 37 bases between. CDR3 coding DNA: TGCAGTGCTATTGCCGGGACTAGCGGGAGGTCCTACGAGCAGTACTTCTATGGCTACACCTTC. Encoded protein: CSAIAGTSGRSYEQYFYGYTF.

The V gene is TRBV19, the J gene TRBJ1-5, with D hard to call. Germline V lookup: CDR1 LNHDA, CDR2 SQIVND (reference sequence). The V gene lost 3 bases and the J gene lost 4 bases, with 7 bases spanning the gap. The CDR3 runs to 13 residues. The CDR3 spells CASSIQLNQPQHF. In DNA, the CDR3 is TGTGCCAGTAGTATTCAGTTAAATCAGCCCCAGCATTTT. The complete variable domain, with remaining parts taken from reference TRBV19 and TRBJ1-5, reads DGGITQSPKYLFRKEGQNVTLSCEQNLNHDAMYWYRQDPGQGLRLIYYSQIVNDFQKGDIAEGYSVSREKKESFPLTVTSAQKNPTAFYLCASSIQLNQPQHFGDGTRLSIL.

This sequence joins TRBV10-3 and TRBJ2-7, with a weak D call TRBD1 (6 bases). CDR1 ENHRY and CDR2 SYGVKD come from the germline V gene. The germline V and J ends were trimmed by 4 bases and 5 bases, with 15 bases remaining between them. The CDR3 length is 14 residues. CDR3 protein: CAISASGARNEQYF. The CDR3, as DNA: TGTGCCATCAGTGCTTCAGGGGCGAGGAACGAGCAGTACTTC.

This chain connects TRBV7-9 to TRBJ1-2, with 10 bases fitting TRBD1. Per the germline V gene, CDR1 is SEHNR and CDR2 is FQNEAQ (reference sequence). The CDR3 length is 14 residues. V gave up 5 bases and J gave up 8 bases; unmatched junction bases: 8. The CDR3 spells CASSTGQGGEGYTF. The CDR3 coding sequence is TGTGCCAGCAGCACTGGACAGGGGGGAGAGGGCTACACCTTC.

At least ten counts were recorded for this clonotype. The V gene is TRBV28, the J gene TRBJ2-2; TRBD2 matches 9 bases. The J segment lost 6 bases and the V segment lost 3 bases, leaving 5 bases of the junction unmatched. CDR1 and CDR2 from the germline V gene are MDHEN and SYDVKM. This CDR3 region has 15 residues. The CDR3 is CASSLGGRASGELFF. In nucleotides, the CDR3 is TGTGCCAGCAGTTTGGGCGGGAGGGCCTCCGGGGAGCTGTTTTTT.

At least ten counts were recorded for this clonotype. The genes are TRBV27 and TRBJ2-6; no clear D gene. CDR1 is MNHEY, CDR2 SMNVEV, per germline (reference sequence). The CDR3 extends over 16 amino acids. Trimming cost V 2 bases and J 2 bases, with 10 bases left between them. This CDR3 is CASSLIRVPGANVLTF. The CDR3 region has the DNA TGTGCCAGCAGTTTAATAAGAGTCCCTGGGGCCAACGTCCTGACTTTC. Supplemented by reference TRBV27 and TRBJ2-6, the full variable domain reads EAQVTQNPRYLITVTGKKLTVTCSQNMNHEYMSWYRQDPGLGLRQIYYSMNVEVTDKGDVPEGYKVSRKEKRNFPLILESPSPNQTSLYFCASSLIRVPGANVLTFGAGSRLTVL.

About this clonotype itself: The conserved phenylalanine or tryptophan is not found at the CDR3 terminus, so this likely reflects a read error. The DNA is left out, because the CDR3 cannot be placed on it with certainty; the CDR3 is given as TCRdb lists it. The chain carries TRBV3-1 and TRBJ1-3. Germline V lookup: CDR1 LGHDT, CDR2 YNNKEL (reference sequence). The CDR3 sequence runs 8 residues, both termini included. Here the CDR3 reads CASSAGLA.

This clonotype was detected many times. The chain combines TRBV20-1 with TRBJ2-2; D remains unclear. Germline assignment: CDR1 DFQATT and CDR2 SNEGSKA (reference sequence). Trimming took 0 bases from V and 5 from J, leaving 4 bases between them. This CDR3 has 12 residues. The CDR3 loop reads CSARENTGELFF. In DNA form, the CDR3 reads TGCAGTGCTAGAGAAAATACCGGGGAGCTGTTTTTT.

The chain joins TRBV7-6 to TRBJ2-7, with 11 bases lining up with TRBD2. Germline loops: CDR1 SGHVS, CDR2 FNYEAQ. Trimming cost V 7 bases and J 1 base; bases outside gene matches: 6. The CDR3 covers 15 residues. CDR3 residues: CASMQTSGTSYEQYF. In DNA form, the CDR3 reads TGTGCCAGCATGCAGACTAGCGGGACATCCTACGAGCAGTACTTC.

This clonotype was seen at least ten times. The rearrangement links TRBV25-1 to TRBJ2-2, with a tentative D call TRBD1 (6 bases). The germline gives CDR1 MGHDK, CDR2 SYGVNS. Trimming removed 2 bases at V and 5 bases at J, with 15 bases between. The CDR3 consists of 16 residues. In nucleotides, the CDR3 is TGTGCCAGCAGTGAACTAGGGGGAGAGCGAACCGGGGAGCTGTTTTTT. Translating it yields CASSELGGERTGELFF.

Written as DNA, the CDR3 is TGTGCCATCAGCCAGCTCACGGGAAACACCATATATTTT. Translation: CAISQLTGNTIYF. J is TRBJ1-3 and V is TRBV10-3; D call uncertain. The CDR3 totals 13 residues. Germline-derived CDR1 and CDR2 are ENHRY and SYGVKD. Trimming removed 6 bases at V and 4 bases at J, with 10 bases between.

Comment on this clonotype: Its ends do not fully match the called genes, so a read error is possible. This chain joins TRBV2 and TRBJ2-2, with D tentatively TRBD1 (6 bases). Germline V lookup: CDR1 SNHLY, CDR2 FYNNEI. This CDR3 has 14 amino acids. Here the CDR3 DNA reads TGTGCTAGCAGTGGGACAAGGAGCACCGGGGAGCTGTTTTTT. It codes for CASSGTRSTGELFF.

This chain joins TRBV20-1 and TRBJ1-1; TRBD1 matches 9 bases. The CDR3 is 11 amino acids. Per the germline V gene, CDR1 is DFQATT and CDR2 is SNEGSKA (reference sequence). J was trimmed by 4 bases and V by 7 bases; bases with no gene match: 1. In DNA, the CDR3 is TGCAGTGGGGGACAGGGCACTGAAGCTTTCTTT. This codes for CSGGQGTEAFF.

The chain is built from TRBV15 and TRBJ1-1; D may be TRBD1 (5 bases). Trimming took 2 bases from V and 1 from J, leaving 11 bases between them. From germline, CDR1 is LNHNV and CDR2 YYDKDF (reference sequence). The CDR3 contains 15 residues. The CDR3 DNA reads TGTGCCACCAGCAGACCGATCAGGGAGAACACTGAAGCTTTCTTT. It encodes CATSRPIRENTEAFF.

CDR3 loop: CASSGSNTEAFF. CDR3 DNA: TGTGCCAGCAGCGGCTCCAACACTGAAGCTTTCTTT. The V gene is TRBV9, the J gene TRBJ1-1; D is unresolved. Germline CDR1 and CDR2: SGDLS and YYNGEE. Trimming shortened V by 3 bases and J by 2 bases, and 5 bases separated the two germline ends. The CDR3 length is 12 residues.

In this sample, this clonotype turned up many times. The rearrangement joins TRBV20-1 to TRBJ2-7; the D gene could be TRBD1 or TRBD2 (5 bases each). The CDR3 contains 16 residues. V lost 0 bases to trimming and J lost 3 bases, with 18 bases between them. Germline V gene sequence: CDR1 DFQATT, CDR2 SNEGSKA (reference sequence). DNA for the CDR3: TGCAGTGCTAGAGATCGTGGGACGGCCTATGGCTACGAGCAGTACTTC. It specifies CSARDRGTAYGYEQYF.

In its sample, this clonotype was seen a few times. The CDR3 DNA follows: TGTGCCAGCAGTGCTACCAATAACTATGGCTACACCTTC. Its protein is CASSATNNYGYTF. The gene calls are TRBV7-8 and TRBJ1-2; no clear D. Germline lookup yields CDR1 SGHVS and CDR2 FQNEAQ. CDR3 length equals 13 residues. Trimming cost V 6 bases and J 1 base, with 9 bases left between them.

A remark on this clonotype: Sequence at one end of the junction differs from germline and may be a read error. The chain has TRBV7-6 and TRBJ2-2; 8 positions match TRBD2. CDR1 is SGHVS and CDR2 is FNYEAQ in the germline V gene. The CDR3 has 15 amino acids. The CDR3 loop reads CASRIAGRGTGELLF. The CDR3 bases are TGTGCCAGCAGAATAGCGGGAAGGGGCACCGGGGAGCTGCTTTTT.

This sequence joins TRBV7-2 and TRBJ2-5; D remains ambiguous. Germline loops: CDR1 SGHTA, CDR2 FQGNSA. V lost 2 bases and J lost 5, with 12 bases in between. The CDR3 sequence is 14 residues long. DNA of the CDR3: TGTGCCAGCAGCTTAAGGGATATCGGGGAGACCCAGTACTTC. It translates to CASSLRDIGETQYF.

This clonotype occurred many times. The CDR3 bases are TGTGCCAGCACAGGACTAGCGGATTCTTACGAGCAGTACTTC. Its translation is CASTGLADSYEQYF. The rearrangement joins TRBV28 to TRBJ2-7; 10 bases map to TRBD2. CDR3 length: 14 amino acids. Germline assignment: CDR1 MDHEN and CDR2 SYDVKM. V shed 7 bases, J shed 4 bases, and the junction held 7 bases outside the gene matches.

The chain recombines TRBV7-2 with TRBJ2-7, with 11 bases fitting TRBD1. CDR1 is SGHTA, CDR2 FQGNSA, per germline. Trimming removed 5 bases from V and 3 bases from J; junction bases left unmatched: 6. The CDR3 runs to 15 residues. CDR3: CASSLTGTGGYEQYF. The CDR3 DNA follows: TGTGCCAGCAGCCTAACCGGGACAGGGGGCTACGAGCAGTACTTC.